This T cell receptor beta chain was captured in a study of T-cell reconstitution after alpha-beta-depleted transplantation in children. Study-wide results and limits: Surviving recipient T cells and thymic progenitors underlay high day-60 TCRbeta diversity in some patients. Several hundred expanded graft clones reportedly were the source of alpha-beta T cells about two months after transplant. Newly made T cells mostly supplied T-cell counts and diversity one year after transplant.

This CDR3 spans 17 amino acids. CDR1 is DFQATT and CDR2 is SNEGSKA in the germline V gene (reference sequence). J gave up 1 base and V 0 bases, and 8 bases lay outside the gene matches. Details on this clonotype: What it binds is unknown.

Researchers prepared the TCRbeta library using unique molecular identifiers, the study reports. TCRdb used MiXCR to reprocess the PCR reads, holding one entry per CDR3 protein. The sample lists approximately 85,000 distinct CDR3 sequences; 12% to 15% were seen once. This specimen was PBMCs, mostly from graft donor cells, taken 180 days after TCRalphabeta/CD19-depleted stem cell transplant. The clonotype originates from a male patient aged 2 to 10 who had a stem cell transplant for acute lymphoblastic leukemia, so the T cells may come from the graft donor. The genes are TRBV20-1 and TRBJ2-3; 9 nucleotides align to TRBD2. The CDR3 nucleotides read TGCAGTGCTAGAGATCCCATAGCGGGAGATCGCACAGATACGCAGTATTTT. It is translated as CSARDPIAGDRTDTQYF.